A single sample is the source of the 2 T cell receptor beta chains below, sequenced in a study of beta chain features in type 1 diabetes (dated by TCRdb to the late 2010s). The library was generated by the immunoSEQ multiplex PCR assay. The entire isolated RNA was reverse transcribed using the High Capacity cDNA Reverse Transcription Kit, and thus expressed TCRB transcripts were sequenced. Drawn from immuneACCESS, this table holds only the in-frame rearrangements with V and J called that TCRdb kept. Clones are partly lost; checked studies trace under half to an unresolved V gene and leave the rest unexplained. The sample table lists around 650,000 clones, roughly 12% of them with a count of one. Together, the top ten hold 0.095% to 0.15% of the sample. The paper's findings and limits, for the study overall: Type 1 diabetes patients showed a moderate but significant shortening of TCRB CDR3 length in all four CD4+ subsets.

No antigen has been identified for these receptors. Sequencing was performed on naive CD4+ T cells from blood. The cell subset or site tag for this specimen amounts to: true naive CD4+ T cells. Receptors originate from a man between 25 and 39 years old with type 1 diabetes.

There are a few counts of this clone. The rearrangement uses TRBV4-3 and TRBJ1-4; possibly TRBD1 for D (6 bases). Deletions cut 0 bases from V and 1 base from J, with 18 bases between. Per germline, CDR1 LGHNA and CDR2 YSLEER. The CDR3 consists of 19 residues. The DNA for the CDR3 is TGCGCCAGCAGCCAAGATTCGTCGAGGGGGTTAGAAACTAATGAAAAACTGTTTTTT. It translates to CASSQDSSRGLETNEKLFF.

The chain links TRBV7-9 to TRBJ2-4; D is perhaps TRBD1 (5 bases). The CDR3 contains 17 residues. Trimming stripped 2 bases from V and 4 bases from J, with 18 bases between. Germline-derived CDR1 and CDR2 are SEHNR and FQNEAQ (reference sequence). Written as DNA, the CDR3 is TGTGCCAGCAGCTTAAAAATAGGGATGACAGATAAAAACATTCAGTACTTC. Amino acids: CASSLKIGMTDKNIQYF.